This T cell receptor beta chain was observed in a study of blood T cells in healthy people across ages. Study-wide results and limits: A strong correlation between TCR beta diversity and naive T cell percentage was seen.

This CDR3 region has 17 residues. Germline V gives CDR1 MGHRA, CDR2 YSYEKL. For the second PCR, which ran for about 6 to 11 cycles, a sample-barcoded 5' primer and a J-beta primer mix were used. TCRdb used MiXCR to reprocess the 5' RACE reads, holding one entry per CDR3 protein. The data contain 500,000 to 550,000 distinct CDR3 sequences, less than 25% of them singletons. A word on this clonotype: The target antigen is unknown. Relative to the germline gene, one junction end is altered; a read error may explain this.

Caucasian individuals from Russia who were healthy and aged about 6 to 100 acted as donors. PBMCs were isolated at a quantity of at least 6 million per sample. The sample was also reused in another study, on T cells of mothers and their children. That work contributes: Slightly higher overlap, not significant, was seen in related mother-child pairs than in unrelated pairs.

The sequenced material came from blood. The receptor was isolated from a boy between 5 and 17 years old in good health. The chain couples TRBV4-1 to TRBJ2-6, with D perhaps assigned TRBD1 or TRBD2 (6 bases each). The chain's CDR3 is CANSHLTGAQGANVLTF. In DNA, the CDR3 is TGCGCCAACAGCCATCTAACGGGGGCGCAAGGGGCCAACGTCCTGACTTTC.